This T cell receptor beta chain was recorded in a study of blood T cell repertoires in COVID-19. Study context: Some COVID-19 samples were acute and others convalescent; all came from the United States, Italy and Spain.

The CDR3 is 14 residues long. Per the germline V gene, CDR1 is SGHRS and CDR2 is YFSETQ. V lost 5 bases and J lost 8, with 17 bases in between. A Seattle source enrolled patients during active infection and followed them longitudinally. The data were produced by immunoSEQ multiplex PCR, yet TCRdb's version contains in-frame clones alone and is incomplete. The sample has more than 150,000 clones, more than 80% seen once. The chain is built from TRBV5-1 and TRBJ2-1; D unclear. The material sequenced was peripheral blood. The TCR comes from a woman over 75 with COVID-19, enrolled during active disease. The DNA for the CDR3 is TGCGCCAGCAGTGGGCTATCGCCTTTGGATGAGCAGTTCTTC. The encoded protein is CASSGLSPLDEQFF.